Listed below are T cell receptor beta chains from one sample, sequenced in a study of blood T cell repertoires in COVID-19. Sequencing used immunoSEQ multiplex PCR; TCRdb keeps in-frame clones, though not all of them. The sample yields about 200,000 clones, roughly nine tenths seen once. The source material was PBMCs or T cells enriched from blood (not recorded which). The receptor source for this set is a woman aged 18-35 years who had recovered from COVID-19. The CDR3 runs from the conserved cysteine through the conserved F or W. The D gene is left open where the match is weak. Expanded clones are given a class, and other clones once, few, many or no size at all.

cdr3_nt: TGTGCCAGTAGTACCAGGGACAGCGAGCAGTACTTC
cdr3_aa: CASSTRDSEQYF
d_call: TRBD1
cdr3_length: 12
clone_size: .
v_call: TRBV19
j_call: TRBJ2-7

cdr3_nt: TGCGCCAGCAGCTTGGGGGACAGGCAAGAGACCCAGTACTTC
cdr3_aa: CASSLGDRQETQYF
d_call: TRBD1
cdr3_length: 14
clone_size: few
v_call: TRBV5-1
j_call: TRBJ2-5

cdr3_nt: TGTGCCAGCAACGACAGAGGAGGGCCAAATCAGCCCCAGCATTTT
cdr3_aa: CASNDRGGPNQPQHF
d_call: .
cdr3_length: 15
clone_size: .
v_call: TRBV2
j_call: TRBJ1-5

cdr3_nt: TGTGCCAGCAGCTCACTTCCGGTGCGCGGGACGGAAGCTTTCTTT
cdr3_aa: CASSSLPVRGTEAFF
d_call: .
cdr3_length: 15
clone_size: .
v_call: TRBV5-6
j_call: TRBJ1-1

cdr3_nt: TGCGCCAGCAGCTTAGGGGGTGACTATGGCTACACCTTC
cdr3_aa: CASSLGGDYGYTF
d_call: .
cdr3_length: 13
clone_size: .
v_call: TRBV5-1
j_call: TRBJ1-2

cdr3_nt: TGCGCCAGCAGACAAGAAGGGGAGCTGTTTTTT
cdr3_aa: CASRQEGELFF
d_call: .
cdr3_length: 11
clone_size: .
v_call: TRBV5-1
j_call: TRBJ2-2

cdr3_nt: TGCGCCAGCTGGACAGGGATGCATAACTATGGCTACACCTTC
cdr3_aa: CASWTGMHNYGYTF
d_call: TRBD1
cdr3_length: 14
clone_size: few
v_call: TRBV10-2
j_call: TRBJ1-2

cdr3_nt: TGTGCTAGTGGTTTGGTACTAGGAGAGGGGGCAGCTGAAGCTTTCTTT
cdr3_aa: CASGLVLGEGAAEAFF
d_call: TRBD1
cdr3_length: 16
clone_size: few
v_call: TRBV12-5
j_call: TRBJ1-1

cdr3_nt: TGTGCCAGCAGTTATCAGGGGCAGACCCAGTACTTC
cdr3_aa: CASSYQGQTQYF
d_call: .
cdr3_length: 12
clone_size: .
v_call: TRBV6-5
j_call: TRBJ2-5

cdr3_nt: TGTGCCAGCAGTTTAAGACAGTACTATGGCTACACCTTC
cdr3_aa: CASSLRQYYGYTF
d_call: .
cdr3_length: 13
clone_size: .
v_call: TRBV28
j_call: TRBJ1-2

cdr3_nt: TGTGCCACCAGCGAGGGCACCCACGAGCAGTACTTC
cdr3_aa: CATSEGTHEQYF
d_call: .
cdr3_length: 12
clone_size: few
v_call: TRBV24-1
j_call: TRBJ2-7

cdr3_nt: TGTGCCAGCAGCCACGGGACAGGGGGCTCCTACGAGCAGTACTTC
cdr3_aa: CASSHGTGGSYEQYF
d_call: TRBD1
cdr3_length: 15
clone_size: .
v_call: TRBV14
j_call: TRBJ2-7

cdr3_nt: TGTGCCAGCAGCCTAACAAGTAGCCGTCCCCAGTTCTTC
cdr3_aa: CASSLTSSRPQFF
d_call: .
cdr3_length: 13
clone_size: .
v_call: TRBV11-2
j_call: TRBJ2-1

cdr3_nt: TGTGCCAGCAGCCCCCCGGCCCAGGCTTACGAGCAGTACTTC
cdr3_aa: CASSPPAQAYEQYF
d_call: .
cdr3_length: 14
clone_size: .
v_call: TRBV3-1/TRBV3-2
j_call: TRBJ2-7

cdr3_nt: TGCGCCAGCAGCTTGTACAGGGTGGGCTACGAGCAGTACTTC
cdr3_aa: CASSLYRVGYEQYF
d_call: .
cdr3_length: 14
clone_size: .
v_call: TRBV5-1
j_call: TRBJ2-7

cdr3_nt: TGTGCCAGTAGTTCACAGGGGGCGAACACTGAAGCTTTCTTT
cdr3_aa: CASSSQGANTEAFF
d_call: TRBD1
cdr3_length: 14
clone_size: .
v_call: TRBV19
j_call: TRBJ1-1

cdr3_nt: TGTGCCAGCAGCTTCACCGGGAGAGAAGAAGCTTTCTTT
cdr3_aa: CASSFTGREEAFF
d_call: .
cdr3_length: 13
clone_size: .
v_call: TRBV5-4
j_call: TRBJ1-1

cdr3_nt: TGCAGTGCTAGTCTCCCGACTCCCCCAGATACGCAGTATTTT
cdr3_aa: CSASLPTPPDTQYF
d_call: .
cdr3_length: 14
clone_size: once
v_call: TRBV20-1
j_call: TRBJ2-3

cdr3_nt: TGCGCCAGCAGCCAAGATCACAGGGTAAAAACTGAAGCTTTCTTT
cdr3_aa: CASSQDHRVKTEAFF
d_call: .
cdr3_length: 15
clone_size: medium-sized
v_call: TRBV4-1
j_call: TRBJ1-1

cdr3_nt: TGTGCCAGCAGCCGACTAGCCCTAAACACCGGGGAGCTGTTTTTT
cdr3_aa: CASSRLALNTGELFF
d_call: TRBD2
cdr3_length: 15
clone_size: .
v_call: TRBV6-2/TRBV6-3
j_call: TRBJ2-2

cdr3_nt: TGTGCCAGCAGTCTCCAGGACAGGGGGGTTTATGGCTACACCTTC
cdr3_aa: CASSLQDRGVYGYTF
d_call: TRBD1
cdr3_length: 15
clone_size: once
v_call: TRBV28
j_call: TRBJ1-2

cdr3_nt: TGTGCCAGTAGTACGCCCCGGACAGGCAATTCACCCCTCCACTTT
cdr3_aa: CASSTPRTGNSPLHF
d_call: TRBD1
cdr3_length: 15
clone_size: .
v_call: TRBV19
j_call: TRBJ1-6

cdr3_nt: TGTGCCAGCAGTGAATTGGACACGAAAGAGACCCAGTACTTC
cdr3_aa: CASSELDTKETQYF
d_call: .
cdr3_length: 14
clone_size: .
v_call: TRBV2
j_call: TRBJ2-5

cdr3_nt: TGTGCCAGCAGCTTAGGACAGGGGCGGGGATCCCGTTCACCCCTCCACTTT
cdr3_aa: CASSLGQGRGSRSPLHF
d_call: TRBD1
cdr3_length: 17
clone_size: .
v_call: TRBV7-9
j_call: TRBJ1-6

cdr3_nt: TGTGCCAGCAGTTTATCGATTACTAGCGGGGGGCCAAGCGATACGCAGTATTTT
cdr3_aa: CASSLSITSGGPSDTQYF
d_call: TRBD2
cdr3_length: 18
clone_size: once
v_call: TRBV27
j_call: TRBJ2-3

cdr3_nt: TGTGCCAGCAGTGAAGAGGCGGATCAGCCCCAGCATTTT
cdr3_aa: CASSEEADQPQHF
d_call: .
cdr3_length: 13
clone_size: .
v_call: TRBV2
j_call: TRBJ1-5

cdr3_nt: TGTGCCAGTAGTAGCCCCCAACAGGGGAACTATGGCTACACCTTC
cdr3_aa: CASSSPQQGNYGYTF
d_call: TRBD1
cdr3_length: 15
clone_size: once
v_call: TRBV19
j_call: TRBJ1-2

cdr3_nt: TGTGCCAGCAGTGAATACGGGTTGCGACTACTAACCGTCACCGGGGAGCTGTTTTTT
cdr3_aa: CASSEYGLRLLTVTGELFF
d_call: .
cdr3_length: 19
clone_size: .
v_call: TRBV6-1
j_call: TRBJ2-2

cdr3_nt: TGTGCCAGCAGCGTGAGGGCGCGAGGAACCGGGGAGCTGTTTTTT
cdr3_aa: CASSVRARGTGELFF
d_call: .
cdr3_length: 15
clone_size: .
v_call: TRBV9
j_call: TRBJ2-2

cdr3_nt: TGTGCCTCTGAAGCGGGCCTCATGAACACTGAAGCTTTCTTT
cdr3_aa: CASEAGLMNTEAFF
d_call: .
cdr3_length: 14
clone_size: .
v_call: TRBV30
j_call: TRBJ1-1

cdr3_nt: TGTGCCAGCAGCGTAGGATTTTTGCGAGACAATGAGCAGTTCTTC
cdr3_aa: CASSVGFLRDNEQFF
d_call: .
cdr3_length: 15
clone_size: .
v_call: TRBV9
j_call: TRBJ2-1

cdr3_nt: TGTGCCAGCAGTTCTCATACCGGGGTCAACTATGGCTACACCTTC
cdr3_aa: CASSSHTGVNYGYTF
d_call: .
cdr3_length: 15
clone_size: .
v_call: TRBV28
j_call: TRBJ1-2

cdr3_nt: TGTGCCAGCAGCGGGAATAACTATGGCTACACCTTC
cdr3_aa: CASSGNNYGYTF
d_call: .
cdr3_length: 12
clone_size: .
v_call: TRBV12-3/TRBV12-4
j_call: TRBJ1-2

cdr3_nt: TGTGCCAGCAGCTGTATTGAGCCCCAGCATTTT
cdr3_aa: CASSCIEPQHF
d_call: .
cdr3_length: 11
clone_size: .
v_call: TRBV9
j_call: TRBJ1-5

cdr3_nt: TGTGCCAGCAGTCCACGAAGACAGTTCTCATCCAATGAGCAGTTCTTC
cdr3_aa: CASSPRRQFSSNEQFF
d_call: .
cdr3_length: 16
clone_size: .
v_call: TRBV27
j_call: TRBJ2-1

cdr3_nt: TGTGCCAGCACGCCCGGGTACACCGGGGAGCTGTTTTTT
cdr3_aa: CASTPGYTGELFF
d_call: .
cdr3_length: 13
clone_size: many
v_call: TRBV6-5
j_call: TRBJ2-2

cdr3_nt: TGTGCCAGCAGAGAGGACGGGGTGGGCGGCTACACCTTC
cdr3_aa: CASREDGVGGYTF
d_call: .
cdr3_length: 13
clone_size: once
v_call: TRBV6-5
j_call: TRBJ1-2

cdr3_nt: TGTGCCGCGGTGGGGAGCTCCTACGAGCAGTACTTC
cdr3_aa: CAAVGSSYEQYF
d_call: .
cdr3_length: 12
clone_size: .
v_call: TRBV5-4
j_call: TRBJ2-7

cdr3_nt: TGTGCCAGCAGTTTATCGTCGGGGGGCCCCGGGGAGCTGTTTTTT
cdr3_aa: CASSLSSGGPGELFF
d_call: .
cdr3_length: 15
clone_size: .
v_call: TRBV27
j_call: TRBJ2-2

cdr3_nt: TGTGCCAGCAGCCACCCCCAGGAAAATTCACCCCTCCACTTT
cdr3_aa: CASSHPQENSPLHF
d_call: .
cdr3_length: 14
clone_size: .
v_call: TRBV6-2/TRBV6-3
j_call: TRBJ1-6

cdr3_nt: TGTGCCAGCAGGACAGTTAACACCGGGGAGCTGTTTTTT
cdr3_aa: CASRTVNTGELFF
d_call: .
cdr3_length: 13
clone_size: .
v_call: TRBV6-5
j_call: TRBJ2-2

cdr3_nt: TGTGCCAGCAGTGTAGGGGCAGGGGCGTGGGATTTTAAGGAAGCTTTCTTT
cdr3_aa: CASSVGAGAWDFKEAFF
d_call: .
cdr3_length: 17
clone_size: once
v_call: TRBV6-1
j_call: TRBJ1-1

cdr3_nt: TGCGCCAGCAGCTTGGCCGGTTACTCTGAGCAGTTCTTC
cdr3_aa: CASSLAGYSEQFF
d_call: .
cdr3_length: 13
clone_size: .
v_call: TRBV5-1
j_call: TRBJ2-1

cdr3_nt: TGTGCCAGCAGTGATCGACAGGGGGGGAACACTGAAGCTTTCTTT
cdr3_aa: CASSDRQGGNTEAFF
d_call: TRBD1
cdr3_length: 15
clone_size: .
v_call: TRBV6-1
j_call: TRBJ1-1

cdr3_nt: TGTGCCAGCAGTGAATTTGGTAGCCATAATTCACCCCTCCACTTT
cdr3_aa: CASSEFGSHNSPLHF
d_call: .
cdr3_length: 15
clone_size: few
v_call: TRBV2
j_call: TRBJ1-6

cdr3_nt: TGCAGCGCGCCCGGACAGACCACAGAAGCTTTCTTT
cdr3_aa: CSAPGQTTEAFF
d_call: .
cdr3_length: 12
clone_size: .
v_call: TRBV29-1
j_call: TRBJ1-1